Listed below are T cell receptor beta chains from one sample, sequenced in a study of CD8 T cells in Susac syndrome. TCRdb re-called the immunoSEQ multiplex PCR reads with MiXCR, one entry per CDR3 protein. The table shows 120,000 to 150,000 distinct CDR3 sequences, with about 93% occurring only once. The specimen was CD8+ T cells from PBMCs. The receptors stem from a human donor in good health. Each CDR3 is given with its conserved first and last residue. Each record gives: V gene, J gene, clone size, D gene, CDR3 DNA, CDR3 protein. A D gene is named only where the DNA matches it firmly. Clone size is stated in some rows and not others, as once, few, many or a class when expanded.

V gene: TRBV15; J gene: TRBJ2-4; clone size: .; D gene: TRBD2; CDR3 DNA: TGTGCCACCAGCAAGCTAACTAGCGGGAGGGCCAACATTCAGTACTTC; CDR3 protein: CATSKLTSGRANIQYF
V gene: TRBV13; J gene: TRBJ1-1; clone size: .; D gene: .; CDR3 DNA: TGTGCCAGCAGCTTAGTGCCAGGGCGCATGAACACTGAAGCTTTCTTT; CDR3 protein: CASSLVPGRMNTEAFF
V gene: TRBV24-1; J gene: TRBJ2-7; clone size: .; D gene: TRBD1; CDR3 DNA: TGTGCCACCAGTGATGTCCGGGACAGCAGCTCCCACGAGCAGTACTTC; CDR3 protein: CATSDVRDSSSHEQYF
V gene: TRBV20-1; J gene: TRBJ2-5; clone size: .; D gene: .; CDR3 DNA: TGCAGTGCTAGAAACCTCTCCCTCCAGTACTTC; CDR3 protein: CSARNLSLQYF
V gene: TRBV7-9; J gene: TRBJ2-7; clone size: once; D gene: .; CDR3 DNA: TGTGCCAGCAGCCCCCGGGACGGTCCGGGCTACGAGCAGTACTTC; CDR3 protein: CASSPRDGPGYEQYF
V gene: TRBV9; J gene: TRBJ2-5; clone size: .; D gene: TRBD1; CDR3 DNA: TGTGCCAGCAGCGATGGACAGGGTGGCGAGACCCAGTACTTC; CDR3 protein: CASSDGQGGETQYF
V gene: TRBV27; J gene: TRBJ2-1; clone size: .; D gene: TRBD2; CDR3 DNA: TGTGCCAGCAGTTTTTGGCTAGCGGGAGCCAATGAGCAGTTCTTC; CDR3 protein: CASSFWLAGANEQFF
V gene: TRBV5-5; J gene: TRBJ2-7; clone size: .; D gene: .; CDR3 DNA: TGTGCCAGCCTACTAGCTTTGGGATACGAGCAGTACTTC; CDR3 protein: CASLLALGYEQYF
V gene: TRBV20-1; J gene: TRBJ2-7; clone size: .; D gene: TRBD1; CDR3 DNA: TGCAGTGCCCCCGGGACAGGGTTCCACGAGCAGTACTTC; CDR3 protein: CSAPGTGFHEQYF
V gene: TRBV20-1; J gene: TRBJ2-1; clone size: .; D gene: .; CDR3 DNA: TGCAGTGCTAGCTGGTCGAATGAGCAGTTCTTC; CDR3 protein: CSASWSNEQFF
V gene: TRBV29-1; J gene: TRBJ1-1; clone size: .; D gene: TRBD1; CDR3 DNA: TGCAGCGTTGAAGGGACAGGGCCCGGTGAAGCTTTCTTT; CDR3 protein: CSVEGTGPGEAFF
V gene: TRBV29-1; J gene: TRBJ1-2; clone size: .; D gene: .; CDR3 DNA: TGCAGCGTTGAAGATGGTGGCTACACCTTC; CDR3 protein: CSVEDGGYTF
V gene: TRBV20-1; J gene: TRBJ2-2; clone size: .; D gene: .; CDR3 DNA: TGCAGTGCTAGTTTGGTGACGAACACCGGGGAGCTGTTTTTT; CDR3 protein: CSASLVTNTGELFF
V gene: TRBV15; J gene: TRBJ1-5; clone size: .; D gene: TRBD1; CDR3 DNA: TGTGCCACGCGCCGGGACAGGGTTAGCAATCAGCCCCAGCATTTT; CDR3 protein: CATRRDRVSNQPQHF
V gene: TRBV27; J gene: TRBJ2-7; clone size: .; D gene: .; CDR3 DNA: TGTGCCAGCAGTTTCGGGGGGCGGGTCGAGCAGTACTTC; CDR3 protein: CASSFGGRVEQYF
V gene: TRBV27; J gene: TRBJ2-3; clone size: .; D gene: TRBD2; CDR3 DNA: TGTGCCAGCAGTCGAGGGCTAGCGGGAGGGCCGGCAGATACGCAGTATTTT; CDR3 protein: CASSRGLAGGPADTQYF
V gene: TRBV4-3; J gene: TRBJ1-4; clone size: .; D gene: .; CDR3 DNA: TGCGCCAGCAGCCAGTACGACAGACCCAATGAAAAACTGTTTTTT; CDR3 protein: CASSQYDRPNEKLFF
V gene: TRBV2; J gene: TRBJ2-1; clone size: .; D gene: TRBD2; CDR3 DNA: TGTGCCAGCAGTACCACTAGCGGGTTTTGGGAGCAGTTCTTC; CDR3 protein: CASSTTSGFWEQFF
V gene: TRBV20-1; J gene: TRBJ2-7; clone size: .; D gene: .; CDR3 DNA: TGCAGTGCTAGAGGTCCCCTATCCTACGAGCAGTACTTC; CDR3 protein: CSARGPLSYEQYF
V gene: TRBV12-3/TRBV12-4; J gene: TRBJ1-5; clone size: few; D gene: .; CDR3 DNA: TGTGCCAGCAGCTTGGGCAATCAGCCCCAGCATTTT; CDR3 protein: CASSLGNQPQHF